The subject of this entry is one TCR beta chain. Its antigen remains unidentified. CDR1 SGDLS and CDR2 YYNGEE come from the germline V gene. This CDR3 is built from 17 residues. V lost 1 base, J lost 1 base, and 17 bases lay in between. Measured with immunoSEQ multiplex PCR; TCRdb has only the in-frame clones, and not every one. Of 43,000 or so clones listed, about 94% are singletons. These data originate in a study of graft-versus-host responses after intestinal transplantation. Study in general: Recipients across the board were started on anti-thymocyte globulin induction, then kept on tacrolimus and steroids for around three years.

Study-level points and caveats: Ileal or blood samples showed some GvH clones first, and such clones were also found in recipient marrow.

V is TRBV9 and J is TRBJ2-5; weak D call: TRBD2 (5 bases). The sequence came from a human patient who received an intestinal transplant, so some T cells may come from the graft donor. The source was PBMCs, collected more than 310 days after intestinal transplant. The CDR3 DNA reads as TGTGCCAGCAGCGTAAACCCCTTGACTCGGGGCCAAGAGACCCAGTACTTC. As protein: CASSVNPLTRGQETQYF.